This T cell receptor (beta chain) was obtained from a study of Ad26.COV2.S vaccination and SARS-CoV-2 variants. Treatment described: approximately 18 received Ad26.COV2.S at low or high dose, single or two shots; 5 received placebo; per-sample allocation not given. Following the first vaccine or placebo injection, samples were taken on day 63. Cohort 1b enrolled adults aged 18-55 years in Boston. Only in-frame clones appear in the TCRdb table, and some are missing; sequencing was by immunoSEQ multiplex PCR. The table has 400,000 to 450,000 clones, roughly 90% seen once; the top ten hold around 1.7%. Trimming shortened V by 4 bases and J by 7 bases, and 20 bases separated the two germline ends. In germline, CDR1 is MNHEY, CDR2 SVGAGI. CDR3 length: 15 amino acids. Comments on this clone: Its cognate antigen is unknown.

Whole-study findings and limits: Following vaccination, spike-specific CD8+ and CD4+ T cell responses reportedly exhibited substantial breadth. Those who received the vaccine showed greater spike-specific TCR breadth than those given placebo.

Sequencing was performed on peripheral blood, taken in a trial of Ad26.COV2.S vaccine versus placebo. This chain joins TRBV6-5 and TRBJ2-7, with D possibly matching TRBD2 (7 bases). This receptor was identified in a person between 18 and 65 years old who received the Ad26.COV2.S COVID-19 vaccine or a placebo. This chain's CDR3 is CASSFRGGGPGEQYF. The CDR3 DNA sequence: TGTGCCAGCAGTTTTAGAGGGGGGGGCCCCGGAGAGCAGTACTTC.